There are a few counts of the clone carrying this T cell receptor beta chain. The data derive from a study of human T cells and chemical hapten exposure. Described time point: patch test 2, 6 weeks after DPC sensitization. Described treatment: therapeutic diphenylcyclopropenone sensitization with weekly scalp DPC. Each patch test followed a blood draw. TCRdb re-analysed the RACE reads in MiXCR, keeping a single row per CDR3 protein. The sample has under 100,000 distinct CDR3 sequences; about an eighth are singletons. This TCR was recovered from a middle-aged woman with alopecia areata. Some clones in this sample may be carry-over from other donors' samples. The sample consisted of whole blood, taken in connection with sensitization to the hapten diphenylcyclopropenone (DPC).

CDR3 region: CSARDPWGATAQETQYF. Written as DNA, the CDR3 is TGCAGTGCTAGAGATCCCTGGGGGGCAACAGCTCAAGAGACCCAGTACTTC. V and J are TRBV20-1 and TRBJ2-5; D possibly matches TRBD1 or TRBD2 (6 bases each). V was cut by 0 bases and J by 2 bases, with 19 bases left in between. Germline values: CDR1 DFQATT, CDR2 SNEGSKA (reference sequence). The CDR3 extends over 17 amino acids.